These 20 T cell receptor beta chains originate from one sample sequenced in a study of patients with pleural tuberculosis (dated 2014 in TCRdb). Sequencing took place on an Illumina Genome Analyzer IIx. TCRdb's own reprocessing of the public reads used fastp at Q25 and MiXCR and kept productive beta chains. Entries that share a CDR3 protein sequence are merged under the most common genes and DNA. The sample records some 29,000 distinct CDR3 sequences, 15% to 20% of which are singletons. The ten largest account for 3.5% of the sample. Material: peripheral blood. Receptor source: a human donor with pleural tuberculosis.

This clonotype was found many times. V is TRBV4-3 and J is TRBJ1-6; D not resolved. The CDR3 is made up of 13 amino acids. The V gene's germline CDR1 is LGHNA and CDR2 YSLEER. Trimming left V 0 bases short and J 9 bases short, with 6 bases between. As DNA, the CDR3 is TGCGCCAGCAGCCAAGAAAACCGTTCACCCCTCCACTTT. Protein: CASSQENRSPLHF.

Notes on this clonotype: Lacking the conserved final phenylalanine or tryptophan, this CDR3 likely reflects a read error. The CDR3 coding sequence is TGTGCCACCAGTGGCCGGGATAGCAATCAGCCTCAGCATTTG. Its translation is CATSGRDSNQPQHL. The V and J genes are TRBV24-1 and TRBJ1-5; D is ambiguous. CDR1 and CDR2 from the germline V gene are KGHDR and SFDVKD. The CDR3 covers 14 residues.

This chain joins TRBV14 and TRBJ1-1, with D uncertain. Germline V CDR1 and CDR2: SGHDN, FVKESK. CDR3 length equals 13 residues. Trimming shortened V by 2 bases and J by 5 bases, and 9 bases separated the two germline ends. CDR3 in DNA: TGTGCCAGCAGCCAAAACAGAGATACTGAAGCTTTCTTT. This translates into CASSQNRDTEAFF.

Notes on this clonotype: This may arise from a read error, as a much more abundant clone is one base away. The chain links TRBV5-1 to TRBJ2-1, with 11 nucleotides matching TRBD2. The CDR3 length is 18 residues. Looked up from germline, CDR1 is SGHRS and CDR2 is YFSETQ. The CDR3 nucleotides are TGCGCCATCAGCTTCTCTAGCGGGAGGAGAAGCTCCTACAATGAGCAGTTCTTC. Translation gives CAISFSSGRRSSYNEQFF.

The table lists this clonotype with many counts. The gene calls are TRBV6-1 and TRBJ1-1; TRBD1 matches at 10 bases. Germline V CDR1 and CDR2: MNHNS, SASEGT. The CDR3 covers 16 residues. V shed 6 bases and J 6 bases; nucleotides not matched to a gene: 13. Here the CDR3 DNA reads TGTGCCAGCAGCCGACCGGGACAGGGGAGGGGGCCTGAAGCTTTCTTT. The encoded protein is CASSRPGQGRGPEAFF.

This clonotype came up many times. The rearrangement joins TRBV12-3 or TRBV12-4 to TRBJ1-1; D remains unclear. V lost 4 bases to trimming and J lost 7 bases, with 10 bases between them. The CDR3 runs 12 residues. The DNA of the CDR3 is TGTGCCAGCAGTTACAACACGGATGAAGCTTTCTTT. Encoded protein: CASSYNTDEAFF.

The CDR3: CASSIRGLASGRPNEQFF. The CDR3 nucleotides are TGTGCCAGTAGTATTAGGGGCCTGGCTAGCGGACGTCCAAATGAGCAGTTCTTC. The chain is built from TRBV19 and TRBJ2-1; 7 bases match TRBD2. This CDR3 region has 18 residues. With V trimmed by 3 bases and J by 7 bases, 18 bases remained unmatched. Germline loops: CDR1 LNHDA, CDR2 SQIVND (reference sequence).

This clonotype was seen many times. A single base separates this from a much larger clone, so it may be a read error. The gene calls are TRBV20-1 and TRBJ1-2; 8 nucleotides match TRBD1. CDR1 is DFQATT, CDR2 SNEGSKA, per germline (reference sequence). The CDR3 totals 13 residues. Here the CDR3 DNA reads TGCAGTGCACTACGGACAGGGAACTATGGCTACGCCTTC. Translating gives CSALRTGNYGYAF.

Of note for this clonotype: This may be a read error: a much more frequent sequence differs by one nucleotide. The rearrangement joins TRBV30 to TRBJ1-5, with 8 bases fitting TRBD1. J lost 0 bases, V lost 2 bases, and 6 bases had no gene match. The CDR3 is made up of 16 amino acids. Looked up from germline, CDR1 is GTSNPN and CDR2 is SVGIG (reference sequence). The CDR3 bases are TGTGCCTGGAGTACCCCCAGGGGGCATAGCAATCAGCCCCAGCATTTT. Its translation: CAWSTPRGHSNQPQHF.

At least ten counts were recorded for this clonotype. The chain employs TRBV4-2 and TRBJ1-2; weak D call: TRBD1 (5 bases). V was clipped by 7 bases and J by 6 bases, with 21 bases between them. This CDR3 spans 15 amino acids. CDR1 and CDR2 from the germline V gene are LGHNA and YNFKEQ. DNA for the CDR3: TGTGCCAGCAATACAGCACGGGACGGAGGACATGGCTACACCTTC. This sequence encodes CASNTARDGGHGYTF.

Remarks on this clonotype: Compared with germline, one end of the junction differs, possibly owing to a read error. J is TRBJ2-7 and V is TRBV27; a weak D match, TRBD2 (6 bases). The CDR3 sequence is 14 residues long. Per germline, CDR1 MNHEY and CDR2 SMNVEV (reference sequence). The CDR3 is CAGSRDSSSCEQYF. The CDR3 nucleotides are TGTGCCGGCTCCCGGGACTCGAGCTCCTGCGAGCAGTACTTC.

In regard to this clonotype: An end of the junction differs from the germline gene, which may be a read error. This chain connects TRBV12-3 or TRBV12-4 to TRBJ1-6; TRBD1 aligns across 8 bases. CDR3 size: 17 residues. The CDR3 DNA is TGTCCCAGCAGTAGCGAGTTCAGGACAGGGTATAATTCACCCCCCCACTTT. Translated: CPSSSEFRTGYNSPPHF.

This clonotype counts as medium-sized. The chain combines TRBV20-1 with TRBJ1-2, with a tentative D call TRBD1 (5 bases). CDR3 length: 13 amino acids. The V end was cut by 0 bases, the J end by 2 bases, with 7 bases between. Germline lookup yields CDR1 DFQATT and CDR2 SNEGSKA (reference sequence). The CDR3 region is CSARDAGNYGYTF. The CDR3, as DNA: TGCAGTGCTAGAGATGCAGGGAACTATGGCTACACCTTC.

In the case of this clonotype: A clone one base away is much larger, so this may be a read error. The rearrangement links TRBV28 to TRBJ2-6; perhaps TRBD1 as D (5 bases). CDR3 length equals 14 residues. The V gene's germline CDR1 is MDHEN and CDR2 SYDVKM. CDR3 bases: TGTGCCAGCATCAGTTTCTCTGGGGCCGACGTCCTGACTTTC. It is translated as CASISFSGADVLTF.

The table lists this clonotype with many counts. The chain employs TRBV19 and TRBJ1-5; a possible D gene is TRBD1 (5 bases). Looked up from germline, CDR1 is LNHDA and CDR2 is SQIVND (reference sequence). The V end lost 0 bases, the J end lost 0 bases, and 12 bases lay between the germline ends. The CDR3 is 17 amino acids. The CDR3 here is CASSIDQGEYSNQPQHF. In nucleotides, the CDR3 is TGTGCCAGTAGTATAGATCAGGGCGAGTATAGCAATCAGCCCCAGCATTTT.

This clonotype showed up many times. This chain uses TRBV19 with TRBJ1-5; tentative D call: TRBD1 (6 bases). Trimming took 3 bases from V and 1 from J, leaving 7 bases between them. This CDR3 has 14 amino acids. Per the germline V gene, CDR1 is LNHDA and CDR2 is SQIVND (reference sequence). Here the CDR3 reads CASSMRGSNQPQHF. DNA of the CDR3: TGTGCCAGTAGTATGAGGGGGAGCAATCAGCCCCAGCATTTT. Variable domain in full (rest from reference TRBV19 and TRBJ1-5): DGGITQSPKYLFRKEGQNVTLSCEQNLNHDAMYWYRQDPGQGLRLIYYSQIVNDFQKGDIAEGYSVSREKKESFPLTVTSAQKNPTAFYLCASSMRGSNQPQHFGDGTRLSIL.

Ten or more counts support this clonotype. The rearrangement joins TRBV28 to TRBJ1-5; D not certain. Trimming left V 10 bases short and J 5 bases short, with 9 bases between. Germline V gene lookup returns CDR1 MDHEN and CDR2 SYDVKM. There are 11 residues in the CDR3. CDR3 residues: CATRSHQPQHF. The CDR3 nucleotides read TGTGCCACCAGGTCCCATCAGCCCCAGCATTTT.

The chain links TRBV5-6 to TRBJ2-5; no reliable D call. V lost 5 bases to trimming and J lost 4 bases, with 6 bases between them. The CDR3 runs to 11 residues. Germline V lookup: CDR1 SGHDT, CDR2 YYEEEE. The chain's CDR3 is CASRLLETQYF. The CDR3 DNA reads as TGTGCCAGCAGACTGTTAGAGACCCAGTACTTC.

The chain is built from TRBV6-1 and TRBJ2-1; 7 positions match TRBD1. Germline V CDR1 and CDR2: MNHNS, SASEGT. CDR3 size: 14 residues. V lost 6 bases, J lost 7 bases, and 9 bases stayed unmatched. This CDR3 is CASRIGGAGNEQFF. In nucleotides, the CDR3 is TGTGCCAGCAGGATAGGGGGCGCTGGGAATGAGCAGTTCTTC.

As to this clonotype: A much larger clonotype is one base distant, so this may be a read error. The chain carries TRBV20-1 and TRBJ2-7; D might be TRBD1 or TRBD2, each matching 5 bases. V was pared by 1 base and J by 0 bases, with 10 bases between. The length of the CDR3 is 14 residues. Germline values: CDR1 DFQATT, CDR2 SNEGSKA (reference sequence). This chain's CDR3 is CSARAGGFSYEQYF. CDR3 DNA: TGCAGTGCTAGAGCTGGGGGATTCTCCTACGAGCAGTACTTC.